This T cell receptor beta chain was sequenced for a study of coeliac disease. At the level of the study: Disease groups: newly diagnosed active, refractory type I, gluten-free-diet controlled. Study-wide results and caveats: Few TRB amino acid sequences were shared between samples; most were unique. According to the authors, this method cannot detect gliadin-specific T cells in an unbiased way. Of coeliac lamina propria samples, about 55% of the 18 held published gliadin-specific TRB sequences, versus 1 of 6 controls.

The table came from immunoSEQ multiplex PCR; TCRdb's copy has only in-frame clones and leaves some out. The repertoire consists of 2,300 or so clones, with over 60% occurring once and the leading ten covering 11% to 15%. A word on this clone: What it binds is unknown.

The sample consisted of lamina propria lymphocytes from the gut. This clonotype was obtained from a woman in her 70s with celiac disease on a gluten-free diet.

CDR3 DNA sequence: TGTGCCAGCACCATAGGGGACAGCGAAGCAACTAATGAAAAACTGTTTTTT. Its protein product is CASTIGDSEATNEKLFF. The V call is TRBV5-4, the J call TRBJ1-4; TRBD1 matches at 7 bases. Germline V lookup: CDR1 SGHNT, CDR2 YYREEE (reference sequence). J lost 0 bases, V lost 6 bases, and 11 bases had no gene match. This CDR3 region has 17 residues.